These 15 T cell receptor beta chains originate from one sample sequenced in a study of relationships among human T cell subsets. From mRNA, alpha and beta CDR3 regions were amplified using semiquantitative ARM-PCR. ARM-PCR used tagged nested gene-specific primers, then communal superprimers for exponential amplification. MiXCR was run by TCRdb on the multiplex PCR reads, yielding one entry per CDR3 protein. The table lists some 4,200 distinct CDR3 sequences, roughly 50% of them singletons, with 2.8% in the top ten. Anti-CD294 bead selection, following depletion of CD4+CD56+ natural killer T cells, yielded the Th2 cells. Material for sequencing was CD4+ Th2 cells sorted from blood. All receptors derive from a man in his forties or fifties in good health.

The CDR3: CASSFGGVTDTQYF. The DNA for the CDR3 is TGTGCCAGCAGCTTTGGGGGAGTTACAGATACGCAGTATTTT. J is TRBJ2-3 and V is TRBV11-2; perhaps D is TRBD1 or TRBD2 (5 bases each). The ends were cut back, 3 bases at V and 3 bases at J, with 10 bases in the middle. The CDR3 runs to 14 residues. Germline-derived CDR1 and CDR2 are SGHAT and FQNNGV.

The rearrangement uses TRBV29-1 and TRBJ2-5; 7 bases are a match to TRBD2. J was trimmed by 2 bases and V by 8 bases; bases with no gene match: 2. The CDR3 loop spans 11 amino acids. Germline V gene sequence: CDR1 SQVTM, CDR2 ANQGSEA. CDR3 in amino acids: CSSGGQETQYF. The CDR3 nucleotides read TGCAGCTCCGGGGGGCAAGAGACCCAGTACTTC.

This chain links TRBV29-1 with TRBJ2-3; 16 nucleotides match TRBD2. Trimming removed 6 bases from V and 7 bases from J; junction bases left unmatched: 10. Per germline, CDR1 SQVTM and CDR2 ANQGSEA. CDR3 length: 16 residues. CDR3 nucleotides: TGCAGCGTCGCGGGACTAGCGGGAGGGACACGGAATACGCAGTATTTT. It codes for CSVAGLAGGTRNTQYF.

The chain joins TRBV11-2 to TRBJ2-5; D gene unclear. The length of the CDR3 is 11 residues. V dropped 5 bases and J dropped 4 bases, with 5 bases sitting between them. Germline V gene lookup returns CDR1 SGHAT and CDR2 FQNNGV. The CDR3 here is CASSPRETQYF. CDR3 nucleotides: TGTGCCAGCAGCCCCAGAGAGACCCAGTACTTC.

J is TRBJ2-6 and V is TRBV5-1; 8 bases line up with TRBD1. With 4 bases clipped from V and 2 bases from J, the junction kept 2 bases outside the gene matches. The germline gives CDR1 SGHRS, CDR2 YFSETQ. CDR3 length: 15 amino acids. CDR3 amino acids: CASSAGGAGANVLTF. The CDR3, as DNA: TGCGCCAGCAGCGCAGGGGGCGCTGGGGCCAACGTCCTGACTTTC.

This clonotype showed up just a few times. The rearrangement joins TRBV10-3 to TRBJ2-1; 7 nucleotides agree with TRBD1. Per the germline V gene, CDR1 is ENHRY and CDR2 is SYGVKD. This CDR3 has 15 residues. Unmatched junction bases numbered 1, after V lost 0 bases and J lost 2 bases. CDR3: CAISESQGPYNEQFF. For the CDR3, the DNA is TGTGCCATCAGTGAGTCACAGGGGCCCTACAATGAGCAGTTCTTC.

V is TRBV12-3 or TRBV12-4 and J is TRBJ2-7, with 12 bases fitting TRBD2. The CDR3 is 16 amino acids. The trim removed 2 bases at V and 5 bases at J, leaving 7 bases unmatched. CDR3 protein: CASSLYRTSGTNEQYF. CDR3 nucleotides: TGTGCCAGCAGTTTATACCGGACTAGCGGGACCAACGAGCAGTACTTC.

The sample holds a few counts of this clonotype. Its ends do not fully match the called genes, so a read error is possible. The chain carries TRBV7-6 and TRBJ1-4, with TRBD1 matching 9 bases. This CDR3 has 15 residues. Germline CDR1 is SGHVS and CDR2 is FNYEAQ. DNA of the CDR3: TGTGCCAGCAGCTTAGGGGACAGGGCTAATGAACAACTGTTTTTT. Translating it yields CASSLGDRANEQLFF.

The rearrangement uses TRBV29-1 and TRBJ1-1; perhaps TRBD1 as D (6 bases). Germline V CDR1 and CDR2: SQVTM, ANQGSEA. V was shortened by 4 bases and J by 6 bases, with 9 bases between the two germline ends. CDR3 length: 11 residues. The CDR3: CSVAQGSEAFF. In DNA form, the CDR3 reads TGCAGCGTTGCACAGGGTTCTGAAGCTTTCTTT.

The chain combines TRBV7-6 with TRBJ2-3; a weak D match, TRBD2 (7 bases). There are 16 residues in the CDR3. V lost 5 bases, J lost 1 base, and 16 bases lay in between. CDR1 is SGHVS, CDR2 FNYEAQ, per germline. For the CDR3, the DNA is TGTGCCAGCAGCCCAACGGGGGGCTGGGGCACAGATACGCAGTATTTT. Translated, it gives CASSPTGGWGTDTQYF. The variable domain in full, with the rest retrieved from reference TRBV7-6 and TRBJ2-3, is GAGVSQSPRYKVTKRGQDVALRCDPISGHVSLYWYRQALGQGPEFLTYFNYEAQQDKSGLPNDRFSAERPEGSISTLTIQRTEQRDSAMYRCASSPTGGWGTDTQYFGPGTRLTVL.

The rearrangement links TRBV20-1 to TRBJ1-1, with 7 bases matching TRBD1. V lost 5 bases to trimming and J lost 3 bases; unmatched junction nucleotides: 3. Per germline, CDR1 DFQATT and CDR2 SNEGSKA (reference sequence). This CDR3 spans 12 amino acids. CDR3 loop: CSADTGDTEAFF. DNA for the CDR3: TGCAGTGCTGATACAGGGGACACTGAAGCTTTCTTT.

The chain uses TRBV5-1 and TRBJ2-7; 7 bases are a match to TRBD2. V was pared by 1 base and J by 1 base, with 2 bases of the junction left unmatched. Germline loops: CDR1 SGHRS, CDR2 YFSETQ. The CDR3 is 14 amino acids. The CDR3 loop reads CASSLMGGSYEQYF. In DNA form, the CDR3 reads TGCGCCAGCAGCTTGATGGGGGGGTCCTACGAGCAGTACTTC.

The V and J genes are TRBV12-3 or TRBV12-4 and TRBJ2-6; the D is unclear. This CDR3 is built from 16 residues. Trimming took 5 bases from V and 0 from J, leaving 11 bases between them. The CDR3 DNA follows: TGTGCCAGCAGTCCTAACCGGAGCTCTGGGGCCAACGTCCTGACTTTC. Encoded protein: CASSPNRSSGANVLTF.

The V gene is TRBV11-2, the J gene TRBJ2-3, with no clear D. Trimming left V 2 bases short and J 1 base short, with 10 bases between. CDR1 and CDR2 (germline): SGHAT, FQNNGV. The CDR3 has 15 residues. CDR3 in amino acids: CASSLKRVGTDTQYF. The DNA of the CDR3 is TGTGCCAGCAGCTTAAAACGGGTCGGCACAGATACGCAGTATTTT.

This chain links TRBV28 with TRBJ2-5, with D possibly being TRBD1 (5 bases). The CDR3 extends over 12 amino acids. Deletions cut 4 bases from V and 7 bases from J, with 10 bases between. Looked up from germline, CDR1 is MDHEN and CDR2 is SYDVKM. The CDR3 DNA reads as TGTGCCAGCAGTTCGACAGATCCGACCCAGTACTTC. Protein: CASSSTDPTQYF. Combining the CDR3 with reference TRBV28 and TRBJ2-5 gives the whole variable domain DVKVTQSSRYLVKRTGEKVFLECVQDMDHENMFWYRQDPGLGLRLIYFSYDVKMKEKGDIPEGYSVSREKKERFSLILESASTNQTSMYLCASSSTDPTQYFGPGTRLLVL.